What follows is one T cell receptor beta chain and its context. These data are taken from a study of cytomegalovirus exposure and HLA in healthy donors. Study information: Later analysis reported that the roughly 110 validation repertoires shared the platform of the approximately 620 first-cohort repertoires.

The protocol was immunoSEQ multiplex PCR, while the TCRdb copy is restricted to in-frame clones and leaves out a portion. The sample lists around 160,000 clones, around nine tenths occurring once. The CDR3 has 18 amino acids. Germline-derived CDR1 and CDR2 are WSHSY and SAAADI. The ends were cut back, 0 bases at V and 4 bases at J, with 19 bases in the middle. V usage is TRBV10-2 and J usage is TRBJ2-1, with a tentative D call TRBD1 (6 bases). Source material: PBMCs. This clonotype was sampled from a man in his late teens or twenties in good health and CMV-seronegative. This CDR3 reads CASSESHPAGENYNEQFF. Written as DNA, the CDR3 is TGCGCCAGCAGTGAGTCGCATCCCGCAGGGGAAAATTACAATGAGCAGTTCTTC.